The 22 T cell receptor beta chains presented below share a single source sample, sequenced in a study of a mutant IDH1 vaccine in newly diagnosed glioma. Here immunoSEQ multiplex PCR was the method, and the copy in TCRdb shows in-frame clones only, minus some. In the table there are about 56,000 clones, 85% to 90% of which are singletons. The time point was: week 23, last vaccination. In every dose of vaccine, 300 ug of mutant IDH1 20-mer peptide was given alongside topical imiquimod. Their antigen targets remain unknown. The material was PBMCs, obtained from a glioma patient whose treatment included an IDH1 peptide vaccine. These receptors were collected from a man aged 35 to 55 with glioma.

This clone has a handful of counts. This chain uses TRBV29-1 with TRBJ1-1; D uncertain. CDR3 length equals 13 residues. CDR1 SQVTM and CDR2 ANQGSEA come from the germline V gene. The V end was cut by 7 bases, the J end by 0 bases, with 12 bases between. The CDR3: CSESDVMNTEAFF. CDR3 bases: TGCAGCGAATCGGACGTAATGAACACTGAAGCTTTCTTT.

The J gene is TRBJ2-7, the V gene TRBV7-2; the D gene is possibly TRBD1 (6 bases). With 5 bases removed from V and 2 bases from J, the gap between germline ends came to 13 bases. The germline V gene has CDR1 SGHTA and CDR2 FQGNSA. The CDR3 loop spans 14 amino acids. CDR3 amino acids: CASSLTGDPYEQYF. The CDR3 nucleotides read TGTGCCAGCAGCCTGACAGGAGACCCCTACGAGCAGTACTTC.

The rearrangement links TRBV7-7 to TRBJ2-3; a weak D match, TRBD2 (6 bases). Trimming stripped 5 bases from V and 2 bases from J, with 14 bases between. Per germline, CDR1 SSHAT and CDR2 FNYEAQ (reference sequence). The CDR3 loop spans 15 amino acids. This CDR3 is CASSGGTGITDTQYF. DNA of the CDR3: TGTGCCAGCAGCGGGGGGACCGGAATCACAGATACGCAGTATTTT.

The chain has TRBV10-3 and TRBJ2-1; 8 bases are shared with TRBD2. V shed 10 bases and J 6 bases; nucleotides not matched to a gene: 11. The V gene's germline CDR1 is ENHRY and CDR2 SYGVKD. This CDR3 region has 14 residues. CDR3 in DNA: TGTGCCACCTTACTAGCGGATACCGCCAATGAGCAGTTCTTC. It encodes CATLLADTANEQFF.

The table lists this clone with a few counts. The CDR3 coding sequence is TGTGCCAGCAGCAGTCCCTCCGGGACTAACCCCGGCAGTAAGTACGAGCAGTACTTC. Amino acid sequence: CASSSPSGTNPGSKYEQYF. The chain recombines TRBV7-2 with TRBJ2-7; 7 nucleotides align to TRBD2. After removal of 5 bases from V and 4 bases from J, the junction contained 23 bases not matched to a gene. Germline-derived CDR1 and CDR2 are SGHTA and FQGNSA. The CDR3 length is 19 residues.

The chain joins TRBV5-6 to TRBJ1-4, with D possibly TRBD1 on 5 matching bases. There are 15 residues in the CDR3. V lost 0 bases and J lost 1, with 7 bases in between. Germline assignment: CDR1 SGHDT and CDR2 YYEEEE. Here the CDR3 reads CASSLAGVTNEKLFF. The CDR3 DNA reads as TGTGCCAGCAGCTTGGCGGGGGTAACTAATGAAAAACTGTTTTTT.

V usage is TRBV7-8 and J usage is TRBJ1-5; D might be TRBD1 (6 bases). Germline V CDR1 and CDR2: SGHVS, FQNEAQ. The CDR3 runs 19 residues. The V gene lost 5 bases and the J gene lost 0 bases, with 23 bases spanning the gap. The DNA for the CDR3 is TGTGCCAGCAGCCCGGGGGGGGCCACGAAAAGTTATAGCAATCAGCCCCAGCATTTT. This sequence encodes CASSPGGATKSYSNQPQHF. Looking up the rest from reference TRBV7-8 and TRBJ1-5 gives the full variable domain: GAGVSQSPRYKVAKRGQDVALRCDPISGHVSLFWYQQALGQGPEFLTYFQNEAQLDKSGLPSDRFFAERPEGSVSTLKIQRTQQEDSAVYLCASSPGGATKSYSNQPQHFGDGTRLSIL.

The CDR3 sequence is CASSVNRETQYF. DNA for the CDR3: TGTGCCAGCAGCGTAAACAGGGAGACCCAGTACTTC. The chain carries TRBV7-6 and TRBJ2-5; D may be TRBD1 (5 bases). Trimming pared 5 bases from V and 5 bases from J, leaving 9 bases between. CDR1 is SGHVS and CDR2 is FNYEAQ in the germline V gene. The CDR3 contains 12 residues.

In DNA form, the CDR3 reads TGTGCCAGCAGCGACACAGGGTATGGAAACACTGAAGCTTTCTTT. Its translation is CASSDTGYGNTEAFF. V gene TRBV7-2 combines with J gene TRBJ1-1; TRBD1 is a possible D gene (6 bases). CDR3 length: 15 residues. Trimming removed 5 bases at V and 2 bases at J, with 15 bases between. CDR1 and CDR2 (germline): SGHTA, FQGNSA.

The chain links TRBV7-2 to TRBJ2-7, with 13 bases aligning to TRBD2. After removal of 3 bases from V and 6 bases from J, the junction contained 11 bases not matched to a gene. This CDR3 is 17 amino acids long. Germline CDR1 SGHTA, CDR2 FQGNSA. The CDR3 reads CASSFRTQLAGGREQYF. The CDR3 bases are TGTGCCAGCAGCTTCCGCACTCAACTAGCGGGAGGGCGCGAGCAGTACTTC.

The chain carries TRBV15 and TRBJ2-5, with D unclear. CDR1 and CDR2 (germline): LNHNV, YYDKDF (reference sequence). With 1 base removed from V and 3 bases from J, the gap between germline ends came to 15 bases. The CDR3 length is 16 residues. The CDR3 sequence is CATSRALGFGEETQYF. CDR3 nucleotides: TGTGCCACCAGCAGAGCACTGGGGTTTGGGGAAGAGACCCAGTACTTC.

This clone was picked up many times. The V and J genes are TRBV2 and TRBJ1-5; D gene ambiguous. CDR3 length equals 13 residues. Trimming cost V 3 bases and J 3 bases, with 6 bases left between them. CDR1 is SNHLY, CDR2 FYNNEI, per germline. CDR3 in DNA: TGTGCCAGCAGTGAGCAGTTCAATCAGCCCCAGCATTTT. This translates into CASSEQFNQPQHF.

The J gene is TRBJ2-1, the V gene TRBV6-1; D ambiguous. Per the germline V gene, CDR1 is MNHNS and CDR2 is SASEGT. The V end was cut by 1 base, the J end by 5 bases, with 12 bases between. CDR3 size: 15 residues. CDR3 nucleotide sequence: TGTGCCAGCAGTGAAGGGGTTTGGTCCCACAATGAGCAGTTCTTC. Its translation is CASSEGVWSHNEQFF.

The rearrangement links TRBV7-2 to TRBJ2-7, with D possibly being TRBD2 (6 bases). This CDR3 has 15 residues. Germline V gene sequence: CDR1 SGHTA, CDR2 FQGNSA. Between the trimmed V and J ends, which lost 5 bases and 0 bases, there was a span of 14 bases. This CDR3 is CASSPRDGSSYEQYF. CDR3 coding DNA: TGTGCCAGCAGCCCGCGGGACGGCAGCTCCTACGAGCAGTACTTC.

The V gene is TRBV15, the J gene TRBJ1-1; weak D call: TRBD1 (6 bases). Germline V lookup: CDR1 LNHNV, CDR2 YYDKDF (reference sequence). The CDR3 is made up of 16 amino acids. Trimming stripped 0 bases from V and 3 bases from J, with 14 bases between. CDR3: CATSRELIAGDTEAFF. In nucleotides, the CDR3 is TGTGCCACCAGCAGAGAACTTATAGCAGGGGACACTGAAGCTTTCTTT. The whole variable domain, remainder taken from reference TRBV15 and TRBJ1-1, is DAMVIQNPRYQVTQFGKPVTLSCSQTLNHNVMYWYQQKSSQAPKLLFHYYDKDFNNEADTPDNFQSRRPNTSFCFLDIRSPGLGDTAMYLCATSRELIAGDTEAFFGQGTRLTVV.

This clone was found once. CDR3 sequence: CASSGRGDAAYEQYF. CDR3 in DNA: TGTGCCAGCAGCGGTAGGGGGGACGCGGCCTACGAGCAGTACTTC. The chain recombines TRBV7-2 with TRBJ2-7, with D tentatively TRBD1 or TRBD2 (6 bases each). The CDR3 is 15 amino acids. V was clipped by 5 bases and J by 2 bases, with 16 bases between them. The V gene's germline CDR1 is SGHTA and CDR2 FQGNSA. The complete variable domain, with remaining parts taken from reference TRBV7-2 and TRBJ2-7, reads GAGVSQSPSNKVTEKGKDVELRCDPISGHTALYWYRQSLGQGLEFLIYFQGNSAPDKSGLPSDRFSAERTGGSVSTLTIQRTQQEDSAVYLCASSGRGDAAYEQYFGPGTRLTVT.

In DNA form, the CDR3 reads TGTGCTAGTGGTCAGGGACAGTTAAGCAATCAGCCCCAGCATTTT. Translation: CASGQGQLSNQPQHF. This chain joins TRBV12-5 and TRBJ1-5, with TRBD1 identical over 7 bases. The ends lost 5 bases at V and 1 base at J; junction bases unmatched: 5. CDR1 is LGHNT and CDR2 is FRNRAP in the germline V gene. The CDR3 sequence is 15 residues long. Looking up the rest from reference TRBV12-5 and TRBJ1-5 gives the full variable domain: DARVTQTPRHKVTEMGQEVTMRCQPILGHNTVFWYRQTMMQGLELLAYFRNRAPLDDSGMPKDRFSAEMPDATLATLKIQPSEPRDSAVYFCASGQGQLSNQPQHFGDGTRLSIL.

The CDR3, as DNA: TGTGCCAGCAGCGGAACAGGGGGCGCCGGTCAGCCCCAGCATTTT. Its protein product is CASSGTGGAGQPQHF. The V gene is TRBV9, the J gene TRBJ1-5; TRBD1 aligns across 9 bases. The ends lost 3 bases at V and 6 bases at J; junction bases unmatched: 7. Germline-derived CDR1 and CDR2 are SGDLS and YYNGEE. The CDR3 sequence is 15 residues long.

The gene calls are TRBV2 and TRBJ2-5; perhaps TRBD2 as D (5 bases). This CDR3 has 14 amino acids. Trimming removed 2 bases from V and 1 base from J, with 8 bases in between. Germline CDR1 reads SNHLY; CDR2 reads FYNNEI. The CDR3 sequence is CASSEWGVQETQYF. CDR3 coding DNA: TGTGCCAGCAGTGAATGGGGAGTCCAAGAGACCCAGTACTTC. Full variable domain (outside the CDR3, taken from reference TRBV2 and TRBJ2-5): EPEVTQTPSHQVTQMGQEVILRCVPISNHLYFYWYRQILGQKVEFLVSFYNNEISEKSEIFDDQFSVERPDGSNFTLKIRSTKLEDSAMYFCASSEWGVQETQYFGPGTRLLVL.

The gene calls are TRBV27 and TRBJ2-7; 9 nucleotides line up with TRBD1. With 8 bases clipped from V and 3 bases from J, the junction kept 8 bases outside the gene matches. CDR1 MNHEY and CDR2 SMNVEV come from the germline V gene (reference sequence). The CDR3 covers 14 residues. In nucleotides, the CDR3 is TGTGCCAGCTGGGCCGGGACAGGGCACTACGAGCAGTACTTC. Its protein product is CASWAGTGHYEQYF.

The V gene is TRBV18, the J gene TRBJ1-1; D not resolved. The CDR3 covers 14 residues. CDR1 is KGHSH and CDR2 is LQKENI in the germline V gene. Trimming took off 6 bases at V and 1 base at J, with 12 bases between the two ends. The CDR3 here is CASSSSEENTEAFF. The DNA of the CDR3 is TGTGCCAGCTCGTCGTCCGAGGAGAACACTGAAGCTTTCTTT.

Only a few counts were recorded for this clone. The gene calls are TRBV18 and TRBJ1-1; D is uncertain. The V gene's germline CDR1 is KGHSH and CDR2 LQKENI. V lost 3 bases, J lost 5 bases, and 10 bases lay in between. The CDR3 has 13 amino acids. The CDR3, as DNA: TGTGCCAGCTCACCCTCATCCCCGACTGAAGCTTTCTTT. Protein: CASSPSSPTEAFF.